A selection of T cell receptor beta chains follows, all from one sample in a study of blood T cell repertoires in COVID-19. Measured with immunoSEQ multiplex PCR; TCRdb has only the in-frame clones, and not every one. The sample lists 250,000 to 350,000 clones; about 90% were seen once. Sequencing input: peripheral blood. The origin of the receptors is a woman between 45 and 60 years old with COVID-19, enrolled during active disease. The CDR3 runs from the conserved cysteine through the conserved F or W. Fields, in order: D gene, clone size, V gene, J gene, CDR3 protein, CDR3 DNA. D genes are given only for firm matches. Rows may omit the clone size; those that give it use once, few, many or a size class.

>TRBD2|-|TRBV10-3|TRBJ2-1
CAISETSGSNNEQFF
TGTGCCATCAGTGAAACTAGCGGGAGTAACAATGAGCAGTTCTTC
>-|-|TRBV5-1|TRBJ2-7
CASSTSYEQYF
TGCGCCAGCAGCACGAGTTACGAGCAGTACTTC
>-|-|TRBV2|TRBJ1-5
CASSRDQQPQHF
TGTGCCAGCAGCAGGGATCAGCAGCCCCAGCATTTT
>-|-|TRBV20-1|TRBJ1-2
CSAPGGGYTF
TGCAGTGCTCCTGGCGGAGGCTACACCTTC
>-|-|TRBV7-2|TRBJ2-7
CASSLASLALRAEQYF
TGTGCCAGCAGCTTAGCATCGCTAGCCTTACGGGCCGAGCAGTACTTC
>-|-|TRBV6-2/TRBV6-3|TRBJ1-5
CASSDTNQPQHF
TGTGCCAGCAGCGACACAAATCAGCCCCAGCATTTT
>TRBD2|few|TRBV11-3|TRBJ2-3
CASSLGTSVQGDTQYF
TGTGCCAGCAGCTTGGGGACTAGCGTACAGGGGGATACGCAGTATTTT
>-|-|TRBV7-9|TRBJ2-7
CASSHLEWYEQYF
TGTGCCAGCAGCCATCTTGAGTGGTACGAGCAGTACTTC
>TRBD2|-|TRBV3-1/TRBV3-2|TRBJ2-1
CASSHKAGNEQFF
TGTGCCAGCAGCCATAAAGCGGGGAATGAGCAGTTCTTC
>-|once|TRBV18|TRBJ2-1
CASSPGRGSYNEQFF
TGTGCCAGCTCACCGGGCAGGGGTTCCTACAATGAGCAGTTCTTC
>TRBD1|-|TRBV7-9|TRBJ1-2
CASSLSYIQGTDGYTF
TGTGCCAGCAGCTTATCGTACATTCAGGGGACAGATGGCTACACCTTC
>-|-|TRBV11-3|TRBJ2-1
CASSFTGDEQFF
TGTGCCAGCAGCTTCACGGGAGATGAGCAGTTCTTC
>TRBD2|-|TRBV30|TRBJ2-1
CAWRSIAGGRSNEQFF
TGTGCCTGGAGGTCTATAGCGGGAGGGCGTTCAAATGAGCAGTTCTTC
>-|-|TRBV7-2|TRBJ1-4
CASSPGQALGELFF
TGTGCCAGCAGCCCGGGACAAGCTCTCGGGGAACTGTTTTTT
>TRBD1|-|TRBV11-3|TRBJ2-5
CASSSRTGVVETQYF
TGTGCCAGCAGCTCTCGGACAGGGGTGGTAGAGACCCAGTACTTC
>TRBD1|-|TRBV2|TRBJ2-5
CASRAGTAVETQYF
TGTGCCAGCCGGGCAGGGACAGCGGTGGAGACCCAGTACTTC
>TRBD2|-|TRBV7-9|TRBJ2-7
CASSEGLADYEQYF
TGTGCCAGCAGCGAAGGACTAGCGGACTACGAGCAGTACTTC
>-|few|TRBV19|TRBJ2-2
CASSNPAGELFF
TGTGCCAGTAGTAATCCCGCCGGGGAGCTGTTTTTT
>TRBD1|-|TRBV14|TRBJ1-1
CASSHAGGNTEAFF
TGTGCCAGCAGCCACGCAGGGGGGAACACTGAAGCTTTCTTT
>-|-|TRBV2|TRBJ2-3
CASSKGGRDTDTQYF
TGTGCCAGCAGCAAAGGGGGGAGGGACACAGATACGCAGTATTTT
>-|-|TRBV2|TRBJ2-1
CASRALAYNEQFF
TGTGCCAGCCGGGCCCTAGCTTACAATGAGCAGTTCTTC
>-|-|TRBV5-4|TRBJ1-6
CASSSVGRGSTYNSPLHF
TGTGCCAGCAGCTCCGTGGGGAGGGGCTCGACCTATAATTCACCCCTCCACTTT
>-|-|TRBV3-1/TRBV3-2|TRBJ1-1
CASATGNTEAFF
TGTGCCAGTGCGACAGGAAACACTGAAGCTTTCTTT